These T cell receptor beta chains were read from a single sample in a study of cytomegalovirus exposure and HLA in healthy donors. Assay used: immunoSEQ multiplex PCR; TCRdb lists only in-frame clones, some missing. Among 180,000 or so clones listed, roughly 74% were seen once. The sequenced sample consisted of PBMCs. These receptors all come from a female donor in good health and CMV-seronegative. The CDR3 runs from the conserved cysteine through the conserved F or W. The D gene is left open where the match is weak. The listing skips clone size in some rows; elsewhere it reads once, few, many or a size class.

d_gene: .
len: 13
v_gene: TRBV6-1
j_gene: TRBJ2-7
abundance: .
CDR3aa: CASSPGPSYEQYF

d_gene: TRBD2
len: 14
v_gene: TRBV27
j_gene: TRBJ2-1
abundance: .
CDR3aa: CASSLGGLAGEQFF

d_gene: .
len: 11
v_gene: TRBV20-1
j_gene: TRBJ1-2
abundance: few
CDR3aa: CSATRIYGYTF

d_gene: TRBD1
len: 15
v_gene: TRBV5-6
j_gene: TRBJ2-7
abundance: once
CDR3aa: CASSLGQEISYEQYF

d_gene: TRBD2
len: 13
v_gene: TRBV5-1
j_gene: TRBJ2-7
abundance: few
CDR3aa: CASSGTTMGEQYF

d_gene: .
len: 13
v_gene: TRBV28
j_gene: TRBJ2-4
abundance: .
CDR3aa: CAAQGEAKNIQYF

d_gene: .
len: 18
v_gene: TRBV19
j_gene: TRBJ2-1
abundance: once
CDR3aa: CASSIMSPTGTPANEQFF

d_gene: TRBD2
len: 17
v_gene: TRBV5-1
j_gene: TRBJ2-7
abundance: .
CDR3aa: CASSLQPQLAASYEQYF

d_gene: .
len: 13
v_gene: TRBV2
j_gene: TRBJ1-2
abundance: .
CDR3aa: CASSEEQGSGYTF

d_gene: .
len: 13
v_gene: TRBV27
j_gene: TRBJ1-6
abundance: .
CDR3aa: CASSLYRNSPLHF

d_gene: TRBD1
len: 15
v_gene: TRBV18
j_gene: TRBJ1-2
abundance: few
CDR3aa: CASSPPRQGGYGYTF

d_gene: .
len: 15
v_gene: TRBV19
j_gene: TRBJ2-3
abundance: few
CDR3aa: CASSIARSGTDTQYF

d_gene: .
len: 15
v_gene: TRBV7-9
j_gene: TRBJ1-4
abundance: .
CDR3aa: CASSSWTDPNEKLFF